This is a list of T cell receptor beta chains from one sample in a study of blood T cell repertoires in COVID-19. Sequencing used immunoSEQ multiplex PCR; TCRdb keeps in-frame clones, though not all of them. The table lists a few hundred thousand clones, roughly 87% of them singletons. Material: PBMCs or T cells enriched from blood (not recorded which). The receptor source for this set is a woman in her 30s who had recovered from COVID-19. CDR3s leave out the opening cysteine and the closing phenylalanine or tryptophan.

V gene	J gene	CDR3 protein
TRBV7-9	TRBJ2-2	ASSLARNTGELF
TRBV11-2	TRBJ2-1	ASSLGRSSYNEQF
TRBV28	TRBJ1-4	ASSRSGVSNEKLF
TRBV3-1/TRBV3-2	TRBJ2-3	ASSQQPGQGPDTQY
TRBV14	TRBJ2-5	ASSQLMEQGMYQETQY
TRBV10-3	TRBJ2-5	AIRGTGKLETQY
TRBV19	TRBJ1-2	ASSISRGGYT
TRBV27	TRBJ1-2	ASSYGQGFHGYT
TRBV24-1	TRBJ2-3	ATSEVGSDTQY
TRBV6-5	TRBJ1-3	ASSSTGSSGNTIY
TRBV27	TRBJ2-1	ASSPRQVHEQF
TRBV4-2	TRBJ1-2	ASSQDLPRAYGYT
TRBV2	TRBJ2-1	ASSAIAGGAVEQF
TRBV5-4	TRBJ2-1	ASSLGGTTYNEQF
TRBV7-9	TRBJ1-1	ASSLAGAEAF
TRBV24-1	TRBJ2-1	ATSAGTANNEQF
TRBV7-6	TRBJ1-1	ASSFIIGQSTEAF
TRBV7-7	TRBJ2-2	ASSSKGLTGELF
TRBV2	TRBJ2-7	ASSDILTAYTYEQY
TRBV5-1	TRBJ2-1	ASSFGTGNYIEQF
TRBV6-5	TRBJ2-1	AISVGSYNEQF
TRBV27	TRBJ1-5	ASSASPGNQPQH
TRBV28	TRBJ2-7	ASREQGEAEQY
TRBV15	TRBJ2-7	ATSRDGDEQY
TRBV7-2	TRBJ2-7	ASSPGTGSNEQY
TRBV9	TRBJ2-3	ASSAIAGGYTDTQY
TRBV5-1	TRBJ1-1	ASSREGQGRTEAF
TRBV2	TRBJ1-1	ARSRLGNTEAF
TRBV6-5	TRBJ1-6	ASSYSSLRALH
TRBV6-5	TRBJ1-2	ASRDGGVYGYT
TRBV30	TRBJ1-1	AWSPPGQGGTEAF
TRBV7-3	TRBJ1-1	ASSLTGPTEAF
TRBV7-9	TRBJ2-7	ASSSPTGGLSYEQY
TRBV28	TRBJ2-7	ASSLSGANYEQY
TRBV28	TRBJ2-7	ASSRQGAYYEQY
TRBV18	TRBJ2-7	ASSPGLQTYEQY
TRBV19	TRBJ1-6	ASKQGEGYNSPLH
TRBV24-1	TRBJ1-1	ATSDYQGEAF
TRBV11-3	TRBJ2-1	ASSLEGLAGGWNEQF
TRBV27	TRBJ2-7	ASRSWDSYEQY